This T cell receptor (beta chain) was recovered during a study of T cell responses to AZD1222 COVID-19 vaccine. Points on this clone: Its antigen is unknown.

With 3 bases clipped from V and 5 bases from J, the junction kept 6 bases outside the gene matches. There are 16 residues in the CDR3. Per the germline V gene, CDR1 is LGHDT and CDR2 is YNNKEL (reference sequence). Findings of the study overall: In a largely white British group with more females than males, clonal diversity was possibly underestimated. Vaccine-associated CD4 TCRs spanned spike, dominant at 160-218 and 743-854.

Second doses were pooled across both intervals (about 4 or about 12 weeks). Repertoires were generated with immunoSEQ multiplex PCR, while TCRdb's copy carries only in-frame clones and drops some. Here the sample spans fewer than 120,000 clones, more than 90% being singletons. The source of this sequence is an adult who received the AZD1222 COVID-19 vaccine. Material: peripheral blood, obtained 28 days after the second AZD1222 dose. The rearrangement uses TRBV3-1 (or the pseudogene TRBV3-2) and TRBJ2-5, with 13 bases fitting TRBD2. CDR3 residues: CASSHGSTSGGETQYF. DNA of the CDR3: TGTGCCAGCAGCCACGGCTCGACTAGCGGGGGGGAGACCCAGTACTTC.